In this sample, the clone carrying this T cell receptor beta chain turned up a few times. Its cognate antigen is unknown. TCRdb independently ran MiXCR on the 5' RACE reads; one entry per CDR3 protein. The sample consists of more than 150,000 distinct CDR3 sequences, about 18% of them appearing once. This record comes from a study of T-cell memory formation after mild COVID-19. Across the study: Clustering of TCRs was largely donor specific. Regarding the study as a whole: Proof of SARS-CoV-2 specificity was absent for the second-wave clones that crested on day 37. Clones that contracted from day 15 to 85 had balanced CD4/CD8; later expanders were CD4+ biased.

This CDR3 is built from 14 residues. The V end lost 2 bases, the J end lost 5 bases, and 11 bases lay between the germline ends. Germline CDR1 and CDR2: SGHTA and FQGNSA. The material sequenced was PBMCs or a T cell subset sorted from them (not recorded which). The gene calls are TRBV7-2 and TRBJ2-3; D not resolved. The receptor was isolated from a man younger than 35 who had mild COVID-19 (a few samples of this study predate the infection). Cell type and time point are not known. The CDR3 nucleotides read TGTGCCAGCAGCTTATCAAGGGTCGGAGATACGCAGTATTTT. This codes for CASSLSRVGDTQYF.